The 23 T cell receptor beta chains below all came from one sample that was sequenced in a study of shared clonotypes between healthy human individuals. Repertoires were generated with immunoSEQ multiplex PCR, while TCRdb's copy carries only in-frame clones and drops some. The profile covers under 600,000 clones, with roughly 95% appearing a single time and about 0.06% taken by the ten largest. Sequences were obtained from naive CD4+ T cells sorted from blood. This sample's subset: CD45RA+ positively selected. The source is a woman in her twenties or thirties in good health.

The J gene is TRBJ2-7, the V gene TRBV14; 8 bases are shared with TRBD1. The V and J ends lost 0 bases and 1 base, in that order; junction bases with no gene match: 5. Germline loops: CDR1 SGHDN, CDR2 FVKESK. This CDR3 has 16 residues. The CDR3 loop is CASSQEGQARSYEQYF. CDR3 bases: TGTGCCAGCAGCCAAGAGGGACAGGCGAGGTCCTACGAGCAGTACTTC.

The V gene is TRBV5-1, the J gene TRBJ2-1; TRBD2 matches 8 bases. Unmatched junction bases numbered 10, after V lost 5 bases and J lost 3 bases. CDR3 length: 16 amino acids. Germline CDR1 SGHRS, CDR2 YFSETQ. CDR3 nucleotide sequence: TGCGCCAGCAGTTACCCCGGGACTAGAGACTACAATGAGCAGTTCTTC. It translates to CASSYPGTRDYNEQFF.

V is TRBV6-6 and J is TRBJ1-5, with TRBD1 as a possible D gene (5 bases). CDR3 length: 14 amino acids. The germline V and J ends were trimmed by 5 bases and 1 base, with 9 bases remaining between them. Germline V gene sequence: CDR1 MNHNY, CDR2 SVGAGI (reference sequence). CDR3 protein: CASSRQHSNQPQHF. The CDR3 bases are TGTGCCAGCAGTCGACAGCACAGCAATCAGCCCCAGCATTTT.

This chain connects TRBV7-9 to TRBJ1-2, with a tentative D call TRBD1 (5 bases). Germline CDR1 and CDR2: SEHNR and FQNEAQ (reference sequence). The CDR3 consists of 14 residues. The V gene lost 0 bases and the J gene lost 4 bases, with 9 bases spanning the gap. The CDR3: CASSLARGSYGYTF. CDR3 nucleotides: TGTGCCAGCAGCTTAGCGAGGGGTAGCTATGGCTACACCTTC.

This clone has a single count. The chain joins TRBV7-9 to TRBJ2-3; D gene ambiguous. The V and J ends lost 1 base and 7 bases respectively, with 6 bases between them. The CDR3 has 12 amino acids. The germline V gene encodes CDR1 SEHNR and CDR2 FQNEAQ (reference sequence). CDR3 DNA sequence: TGTGCCAGCAGCTTAGATCACAATACGCAGTATTTT. This encodes CASSLDHNTQYF.

A single count supports this clone. The chain links TRBV4-1 to TRBJ2-1, with 13 bases identical to TRBD2. Losses at the gene ends were 4 bases for V and 5 bases for J; bases not matched to a gene: 11. There are 18 residues in the CDR3. CDR1 is MGHRA, CDR2 YSYEKL, per germline. The DNA for the CDR3 is TGCGCCAGCAGCCCCCGGGAGTGGGGGACTAGCGGGAACAATGAGCAGTTCTTC. Its translation is CASSPREWGTSGNNEQFF.

The gene calls are TRBV28 and TRBJ1-2; 9 nucleotides align to TRBD1. V was pared by 6 bases and J by 7 bases, with 9 bases of the junction left unmatched. This CDR3 is built from 14 residues. Looked up from germline, CDR1 is MDHEN and CDR2 is SYDVKM. Here the CDR3 DNA reads TGTGCCAGCAGAGAGGCCGGACAGGGGCCTGGCTACACCTTC. Residues: CASREAGQGPGYTF.

The CDR3 loop is CSPGLRMGDRIRELFF. In DNA, the CDR3 is TGCAGCCCAGGACTTCGCATGGGGGACAGAATTAGGGAGCTGTTTTTT. This chain connects TRBV29-1 to TRBJ2-2, with 7 bases aligning to TRBD1. Unmatched junction bases numbered 21, after V lost 8 bases and J lost 9 bases. Germline V lookup: CDR1 SQVTM, CDR2 ANQGSEA. CDR3 length: 16 amino acids.

This sequence joins TRBV18 and TRBJ1-1; unclear D gene. CDR3 length: 11 amino acids. V lost 5 bases, J lost 2 bases, and 3 bases lay in between. Per germline, CDR1 KGHSH and CDR2 LQKENI. The CDR3 bases are TGTGCCAGCTCAGGAAACACTGAAGCTTTCTTT. It is translated as CASSGNTEAFF.

This clone appeared once. The chain recombines TRBV28 with TRBJ2-7, with TRBD2 matching over 10 bases. V dropped 5 bases and J dropped 0; count of bases not matched to a gene: 7. Germline V gene sequence: CDR1 MDHEN, CDR2 SYDVKM. This CDR3 has 16 residues. The CDR3 protein is CASSPTSGVLSYEQYF. CDR3 bases: TGTGCCAGCAGTCCAACTAGCGGGGTCCTCTCCTACGAGCAGTACTTC.

The genes are TRBV15 and TRBJ1-5; the D is unclear. Germline CDR1 LNHNV, CDR2 YYDKDF (reference sequence). The V end was cut by 3 bases, the J end by 4 bases, with 7 bases between. The CDR3 has 13 residues. The CDR3 protein is CATSSGPNQPQHF. Written as DNA, the CDR3 is TGTGCCACCAGCAGTGGACCAAATCAGCCCCAGCATTTT.

The chain couples TRBV5-1 to TRBJ2-7, with TRBD1 matching over 9 bases. Germline CDR1 and CDR2: SGHRS and YFSETQ. The V and J ends lost 3 bases and 4 bases, in that order; junction bases with no gene match: 11. The CDR3 has 16 residues. The CDR3 region has the DNA TGCGCCAGCAGCTCTCGAGGCGGACAGGGGCTGTACGAGCAGTACTTC. This sequence encodes CASSSRGGQGLYEQYF.

The gene calls are TRBV10-3 and TRBJ2-7; D is unresolved. Trimming cost V 3 bases and J 7 bases, with 13 bases left between them. This CDR3 has 13 residues. Germline loops: CDR1 ENHRY, CDR2 SYGVKD. CDR3 protein: CAISESGVREQYF. As DNA, the CDR3 is TGTGCCATCAGTGAATCTGGGGTACGAGAGCAGTACTTC.

This clone occurred once. The chain couples TRBV6-5 to TRBJ1-1; 12 bases align to TRBD1. V lost 2 bases, J lost 7 bases, and 8 bases stayed unmatched. CDR1 is MNHEY and CDR2 is SVGAGI in the germline V gene. This CDR3 spans 16 amino acids. The CDR3 sequence is CASSYTGTGGAGEAFF. For the CDR3, the DNA is TGTGCCAGCAGTTACACCGGGACAGGGGGCGCGGGTGAAGCTTTCTTT.

V is TRBV19 and J is TRBJ1-1, with D perhaps TRBD1 (5 bases). Trimming pared 6 bases from V and 6 bases from J, leaving 8 bases between. There are 11 residues in the CDR3. Germline V gene sequence: CDR1 LNHDA, CDR2 SQIVND (reference sequence). The CDR3, as DNA: TGTGCCAGTAGCAGGGCGGCTGAAGCTTTCTTT. Its protein is CASSRAAEAFF.

This clone has a single count. The chain links TRBV6-7 to TRBJ1-4; TRBD1 aligns across 8 bases. TRBV6-7 is marked as an open reading frame, function uncertain. The CDR3 is 16 amino acids. V shed 5 bases and J 2 bases; nucleotides not matched to a gene: 7. CDR3 DNA: TGTGCCAGCAGTGACCTCAGGGGGCTTACTAATGAAAAACTGTTTTTT. Protein product: CASSDLRGLTNEKLFF.

The chain employs TRBV11-2 and TRBJ1-3, with no clear D. Trimming removed 5 bases at V and 4 bases at J, with 6 bases between. CDR3 length: 12 amino acids. Germline-derived CDR1 and CDR2 are SGHAT and FQNNGV. This CDR3 is CASSHEGNTIYF. The CDR3 DNA follows: TGTGCCAGCAGCCACGAAGGAAACACCATATATTTT.

The J gene is TRBJ2-7, the V gene TRBV6-5, with D possibly matching TRBD1 (6 bases). The CDR3 is 14 residues long. Looked up from germline, CDR1 is MNHEY and CDR2 is SVGAGI. V shed 5 bases and J shed 2 bases, with 13 bases lying between them. The CDR3 DNA is TGTGCCAGCAGTAGCCGACAGGTACCCTACGAGCAGTACTTC. Protein sequence: CASSSRQVPYEQYF.

CDR3 in amino acids: CASRDRLAGSTGELFF. CDR3 in DNA: TGTGCCAGCAGGGACAGGCTAGCGGGAAGCACCGGGGAGCTGTTTTTT. The rearrangement joins TRBV28 to TRBJ2-2; TRBD2 matches at 9 bases. The CDR3 is 16 residues long. The V and J ends lost 6 bases and 4 bases, in that order; junction bases with no gene match: 9. From germline, CDR1 is MDHEN and CDR2 SYDVKM.

The gene calls are TRBV18 and TRBJ2-5, with TRBD1 matching 9 bases. Germline-derived CDR1 and CDR2 are KGHSH and LQKENI. After removal of 4 bases from V and 4 bases from J, the junction contained 7 bases not matched to a gene. This CDR3 has 15 amino acids. The CDR3 DNA sequence: TGTGCCAGCTCACGACCGGGACAGGGTGGAGAGACCCAGTACTTC. Translation: CASSRPGQGGETQYF.

The chain links TRBV18 to TRBJ2-5, with 10 nucleotides matching TRBD1. The CDR3 covers 15 residues. Germline CDR1 reads KGHSH; CDR2 reads LQKENI. V dropped 4 bases and J dropped 0; count of bases not matched to a gene: 2. The CDR3 DNA follows: TGTGCCAGCTCACGGACAGGGGGTAACCAAGAGACCCAGTACTTC. Encoded protein: CASSRTGGNQETQYF.

This rearrangement joins TRBV4-1 to TRBJ2-7; 8 bases fit TRBD1. Germline V CDR1 and CDR2: MGHRA, YSYEKL. The CDR3 contains 15 residues. The junction had 5 bases not matched to a gene; V was cut back by 1 base and J by 3 bases. In DNA, the CDR3 is TGCGCCAGCAGCCAAGCTTACGGACAGGGCTACGAGCAGTACTTC. Translating it yields CASSQAYGQGYEQYF.

The chain recombines TRBV19 with TRBJ1-1; 8 bases agree with TRBD1. The germline gives CDR1 LNHDA, CDR2 SQIVND (reference sequence). CDR3 length: 14 amino acids. Trimming took 6 bases from V and 5 from J; bases not matched to a gene: 8. The CDR3, as DNA: TGTGCCAGTAGCTTCGACAGGGGTGGTACTGAAGCTTTCTTT. It specifies CASSFDRGGTEAFF.